Sequencing of this T cell receptor (beta chain) was carried out in a study of blood T cell repertoires in COVID-19. About the study: Nucleic acid was either cDNA or gDNA, and it came from T cells, B-cell-depleted T cells, or PBMCs.

The length of the CDR3 is 12 residues. Trimming removed 5 bases from V and 8 bases from J, with 11 bases in between. Per the germline V gene, CDR1 is SGHNT and CDR2 is YENEEA. Those who participated ranged in age from roughly 18 to 100 years and resided in about two dozen US areas. Clinical history reported by participants formed the basis on which cohorts were assigned. This clone was detected only a few times. Original data processing: Nucleated cell counts were estimated from reference gene primer amplification. The protocol was immunoSEQ multiplex PCR, while the TCRdb copy is restricted to in-frame clones and leaves out a portion. That table furnishes V, J and clone size, whereas the DNA furnished D and trimming. This sample has about 280,000 clones; approximately 85% occur once, and the top ten carry around 0.9%.

The chain has TRBV11-3 and TRBJ2-3; D unclear. The source material was PBMCs or T cells enriched from blood (not recorded which). The sequence derives from a woman aged 25-40 years who had recovered from COVID-19. The CDR3: CASSLRVGTQYF. The CDR3 nucleotides read TGTGCCAGCAGCCTTCGGGTCGGTACGCAGTATTTT.